The source of this T cell receptor (beta chain) is a study of regulatory T cells in long-lasting Graves disease. Time point described: newly diagnosed GD, antithyroid drugs for less than 3 months. Making the TCR library involved RNA that had been extracted from PBMCs. CDR3 length equals 14 residues. V shed 5 bases and J shed 2 bases, with 12 bases lying between them. Germline CDR1 is SGHAT and CDR2 is FQNNGV. According to the study, TCR beta libraries were built with iRepertoire HTBI primers and CDR3-region Arm-PCR. MiXCR, run by TCRdb on the multiplex PCR reads, gives a single entry per CDR3 protein. Of fewer than 350,000 distinct CDR3 sequences listed, 18% are singletons. Ten or more counts support this clonotype.

The chain carries TRBV11-2 and TRBJ1-2, with D unclear. Here the sequenced sample was peripheral blood mononuclear cells (PBMCs), taken at new diagnosis, from a patient treated with antithyroid drugs. The TCR originated in a female donor with Graves disease. The CDR3 sequence: CASSTTDENYGYTF. The CDR3 nucleotides are TGTGCCAGCAGCACGACGGACGAAAACTATGGCTACACCTTC.